A selection of T cell receptor beta chains follows, all from one sample in a study of metastatic and nonmetastatic thyroid tumors. With MiXCR, TCRdb reprocessed the PCR reads. This table holds approximately 16,000 clones, about 32% found once. Input material: tumor tissue. Source of these receptors: a male donor with papillary thyroid cancer or a benign thyroid nodule (not recorded which). Some clones in this sample may be carry-over from other donors' samples. The CDR3 runs from the conserved cysteine through the conserved F or W. Each record gives: J gene, V gene, D gene, CDR3 length, clone size, CDR3 DNA, CDR3 protein. The D gene is left open where the match is weak. Clone size, where shown, is once, few, many, or a class for clones that have expanded.

TRBJ1-2 TRBV30 . 14 . TGTGCCTGGAGTCCACAGGGAGACGACTATGGCTACACCTTC CAWSPQGDDYGYTF
TRBJ1-1 TRBV5-4 . 13 many TGTGCCAGCAGCTACCTTACAGGGACTGAAGCTTTCTTT CASSYLTGTEAFF
TRBJ2-7 TRBV6-1 . 12 . TGTGCCAGCAGTGAGCAAGGAGCCGAGCAGTACTTC CASSEQGAEQYF
TRBJ2-1 TRBV7-2 . 13 many TGTGCCAGCAGCTTTACTAGGGACAATGAGCAGTTCTTC CASSFTRDNEQFF
TRBJ1-2 TRBV3-1 . 14 . TGTGCCAGCAGCCACGGTAGTACCGAGTATGGCTACACCTTC CASSHGSTEYGYTF
TRBJ1-1 TRBV30 . 14 . TGTGCCTGGAGGTCGCACAAAGGGGGCACTGAAGCTTTCTTT CAWRSHKGGTEAFF
TRBJ2-7 TRBV7-2 . 13 many TGTGCCAGCAGCTTAGTAGCGGCCTACGAGCAGTACTTC CASSLVAAYEQYF
TRBJ2-5 TRBV20-1 . 12 . TGCAGATACGGGGGGCCGCAAGAGACCCAGTACTTC CRYGGPQETQYF
TRBJ2-5 TRBV9 TRBD1 15 many TGTGCCAGCAGCGGGGGACAGGACGCGCGAGAGACCCAGTACTTC CASSGGQDARETQYF
TRBJ1-1 TRBV7-2 . 15 . TGTGCCAGCAGCTTCTTTGGGACATCGAACACTGAAGCTTTCTTT CASSFFGTSNTEAFF
TRBJ1-6 TRBV7-9 TRBD1 16 many TGTGCCAGCAGCTATGGACAGGGGTTCAGTAATTCACCCCTCCACTTT CASSYGQGFSNSPLHF
TRBJ2-5 TRBV9 . 15 . TGTGCCAGCAGCGTAGAAGCGCGGCCCCAAGAGACCCAGTACTTC CASSVEARPQETQYF
TRBJ1-5 TRBV19 . 15 few TGTGCCAGTAGGGGGACGATCCGATCAAATCAGCCCCAGCATTTT CASRGTIRSNQPQHF
TRBJ1-5 TRBV20-1 . 13 medium-sized TGCAGTGCCTCCGGGCACGGCAATCAGCCCCAGCATTTT CSASGHGNQPQHF
TRBJ1-1 TRBV20-1 TRBD1 13 medium-sized TGCAGTGCTAGTTTGGGCAGGGGGAGAGGAGCTTTCTTT CSASLGRGRGAFF
TRBJ2-2 TRBV30 TRBD2 15 few TGTGCCTGGAGTCGGGGGGTAGGGAAGGCCGGGGAGCTGTTTTTT CAWSRGVGKAGELFF
TRBJ2-7 TRBV12-3/TRBV12-4 . 13 few TGTGCCAGCAGTTTCGTTGACTCTTACGAGCAGTACTTC CASSFVDSYEQYF
TRBJ2-1 TRBV9 TRBD2 17 . TGTGCCAGCAGCAAGATCGGGACTAGCGGGGGGGAGAATGAGCAGTTCTTC CASSKIGTSGGENEQFF
TRBJ2-6 TRBV19 TRBD1 17 medium-sized TGTGCCAGTAAAACCAGGGACAGCTTCTCTGGGGCCAACGTCCTGACTTTC CASKTRDSFSGANVLTF
TRBJ1-5 TRBV10-2 . 15 . TGCGCCAGCTTCGATTGGGACCTAGGCAATCAGCCCCAGCATTTT CASFDWDLGNQPQHF
TRBJ2-7 TRBV27 TRBD1 15 . TGTGCCAGCAGTTTAACGACAGGGACGGTTTACGAGCAGTACTTC CASSLTTGTVYEQYF
TRBJ1-4 TRBV20-1 . 12 . TGCAGTGCGACCTCTGTTAATGAAAAACTGTTTTTT CSATSVNEKLFF
TRBJ2-1 TRBV6-4 . 15 . TGTGCCAGCAGTGACAGGGCAGGGGACTACAATGAGCAGTTCTTC CASSDRAGDYNEQFF
TRBJ2-1 TRBV20-1 TRBD2 14 . TGCAGTGCTAGGACTAGCGGGAGGGTAGATGAGCAGTTCTTC CSARTSGRVDEQFF
TRBJ1-1 TRBV11-2 TRBD1 16 . TGTGCCAGCAGCTTACAGGGGGTTAGGATGAACACTGAAGCTTTCTTT CASSLQGVRMNTEAFF
TRBJ1-3 TRBV6-1 . 14 few TGTGCCAGCAGTGAGGGGGTCATTGGAAACACCATATATTTT CASSEGVIGNTIYF
TRBJ2-7 TRBV27 TRBD1 14 few TGTGCCAGCAGCTCGGGGACAGGGAGGTACGAGCAGTACTTC CASSSGTGRYEQYF
TRBJ2-2 TRBV6-4 TRBD1 13 . TGTGCCACTACGGACAGGGACACCGGGGAGCTGTTTTTT CATTDRDTGELFF
TRBJ1-6 TRBV28 TRBD1 13 . TGTGCCAGCAGGGACAGGGGTCATTCACCCCTCCACTTT CASRDRGHSPLHF
TRBJ2-1 TRBV5-1 . 15 . TGCGCCAGCAGGAGCTCGGGCGACCCTTTCAATGAGCAGTTCTTC CASRSSGDPFNEQFF
TRBJ2-3 TRBV6-1 TRBD2 16 many TGTGCCAGCAGTGCGGGACTAGCGGGGGCCACAGATACGCAGTATTTT CASSAGLAGATDTQYF
TRBJ2-2 TRBV11-1 TRBD1 16 few TGTGCCAGCAGCGGGACCGGGACAGAAAACACCGGGGAGCTGTTTTTT CASSGTGTENTGELFF
TRBJ2-2 TRBV18 TRBD2 15 . TGTGCCAGCTCTCTCGACGGGACTATTACCGGGGAGCTGTTTTTT CASSLDGTITGELFF
TRBJ2-2 TRBV6-1 . 12 few TGTGCCAGCAGGTGGATGGCCGGGGAGCTGTTTTTT CASRWMAGELFF
TRBJ2-7 TRBV7-8 . 15 . TGTGCCAGCAGCTTGGGGACTGCCGAGACTTACGAGCAGTACTTC CASSLGTAETYEQYF
TRBJ2-1 TRBV6-4 TRBD2 15 few TGTGCCAGCAGTGAACTAGCGGGAGGCCACAATGAGCAGTTCTTC CASSELAGGHNEQFF
TRBJ2-3 TRBV12-3/TRBV12-4 TRBD2 16 many TGTGCCAGCAGTTTCACGCGGGGGGGCTGGACAGATACGCAGTATTTT CASSFTRGGWTDTQYF
TRBJ2-6 TRBV27 . 16 . TGTGCCAGCAGTTTATCGTTCGGGTCTGGGGCCAACGTCCTGACTTTC CASSLSFGSGANVLTF
TRBJ1-1 TRBV3-1 TRBD1 14 many TGTGCCAGCAGCCACTCGACAGGGGACACTGAAGCTTTCTTT CASSHSTGDTEAFF
TRBJ2-7 TRBV12-3/TRBV12-4 TRBD2 14 . TGTGCCAGCAGACTAGCGGGACCTAAGTACGAGCAGTATTTC CASRLAGPKYEQYF
TRBJ2-1 TRBV6-5 TRBD2 17 . TGTGCCAGCAGTTACGGGCTAGCGGGAGGGCCGTCCAATGAGCAGTTCTTC CASSYGLAGGPSNEQFF